One T cell receptor (beta chain) is described in this entry. Its antigen is not known. The data stem from a study of post-analysis software for immune sequencing data. At the level of the study: The study covered relapsing-remitting, secondary progressive and progressive-relapsing courses of multiple sclerosis. Overall study results and limits: A significant reduction in normalized Chao1 diversity was observed in multiple sclerosis patients versus controls. Roughly five TRBV segments, including TRBV5-6, TRBV5-1 and TRBV20-1, were more frequent in patients than controls. By F measure, strong co-clustering occurred among samples prepared in the same batch.

Unique molecular identifiers tagged the TCR beta cDNA libraries. TCRdb used MiXCR to reprocess the PCR reads, holding one entry per CDR3 protein. The sample has about 460,000 distinct CDR3 sequences; around 40% are singletons. Germline V gives CDR1 SEHNR, CDR2 FQNEAQ (reference sequence). V lost 5 bases, J lost 2 bases, and 11 bases stayed unmatched. The CDR3 contains 16 residues. J is TRBJ2-5 and V is TRBV7-9; 7 bases are shared with TRBD2. This TCR came from a girl between 5 and 17 years old with multiple sclerosis. Input material: blood. The CDR3: CASSPRGGGVQETQYF. CDR3 bases: TGTGCCAGCAGCCCCCGAGGCGGGGGAGTACAAGAGACCCAGTACTTC.